These T cell receptor beta chains were read from a single sample in a study of cytomegalovirus exposure and HLA in healthy donors. Sequencing used immunoSEQ multiplex PCR; TCRdb keeps in-frame clones, though not all of them. This sample's table reports tens of thousands of clones. Sample: PBMCs. The source of these receptors is a woman aged 25 to 39 in good health and CMV-seropositive. The CDR3 runs from the conserved cysteine through the conserved F or W.

cdr3_aa v_call cdr3_length j_call
CASRSRQSEAFF TRBV6-1 12 TRBJ1-1
CASSPEGGRSPLHF TRBV18 14 TRBJ1-6
CASSLLSRQETQYF TRBV27 14 TRBJ2-5
CASRLSRRALGNSPLHF TRBV12-2 17 TRBJ1-6
CASSLNTGGYEQYF TRBV19 14 TRBJ2-7
CSVDNRTHGGLGNQPQHF TRBV29-1 18 TRBJ1-5
CASSTIQGGGTDTQYF TRBV19 16 TRBJ2-3
CASSFTSGGYNEQFF TRBV5-1 15 TRBJ2-1
CASRNPGDSGANVLTF TRBV5-1 16 TRBJ2-6
CASSSYRGRSLSPFSPLHF TRBV27 19 TRBJ1-6
CASSLSGTGELFF TRBV7-9 13 TRBJ2-2
CASRYDRGLNTEAFF TRBV6-1 15 TRBJ1-1
CASSSQGAAGNTIYF TRBV7-9 15 TRBJ1-3
CASSFRTGGDGYTF TRBV27 14 TRBJ1-2
CASSEHTSGQGSNQPQHF TRBV6-1 18 TRBJ1-5
CASSFGPGSETEAFF TRBV6-5 15 TRBJ1-1
CAWSAGTGDGYTF TRBV30 13 TRBJ1-2
CASSEGQNSNYGYTF TRBV7-9 15 TRBJ1-2
CASRSDRENYGYTF TRBV19 14 TRBJ1-2
CASRQGLGTGELFF TRBV10-1 14 TRBJ2-2
CASSVLTGTNSPLHF TRBV6-1 15 TRBJ1-6
CASSSSGTGSRGYTF TRBV28 15 TRBJ1-2
CASSLVSPGTYEQYF TRBV7-9 15 TRBJ2-7
CASSLWGREESPLHF TRBV7-2 15 TRBJ1-6
CASRHRVYTEAFF TRBV6-5 13 TRBJ1-1
CASSVGTSGGHSQETQYF TRBV2 18 TRBJ2-5
CASRSRVNTEAFF TRBV14 13 TRBJ1-1
CASSRTGFYGYTF TRBV19 13 TRBJ1-2
CASSLMTKTQYF TRBV7-2 12 TRBJ2-5
CASSVANSDTQYF TRBV9 13 TRBJ2-3
CASSSTGLAGAYNEQFF TRBV7-2 17 TRBJ2-1
CASSPPEGLSTDTQYF TRBV18 16 TRBJ2-3
CSAIQGSEAFF TRBV20-1 11 TRBJ1-1
CASSEGTGLVYGYTF TRBV2 15 TRBJ1-2
CSVEEREYSGNTIYF TRBV29-1 15 TRBJ1-3
CASRPAGAAAKNIQYF TRBV7-2 16 TRBJ2-4
CASKGNIQTQYF TRBV2 12 TRBJ2-5
CASKTEQDRGTEAFF TRBV27 15 TRBJ1-1
CASSLDISTGELFF TRBV7-6 14 TRBJ2-2
CASSQDQGIGELFF TRBV14 14 TRBJ2-2
CASSPPDRGDTEAFF TRBV11-2 15 TRBJ1-1
CASSYQGMNTEAFF TRBV7-2 14 TRBJ1-1
CASSEGFHGMSSGANVLTF TRBV6-4 19 TRBJ2-6
CASSLEQEKLFF TRBV5-1 12 TRBJ1-4
CASSLAGGSQETQYF TRBV7-7 15 TRBJ2-5
CASSFRTGGDQPQHF TRBV28 15 TRBJ1-5
CASSESTGIVGEQFF TRBV6-4 15 TRBJ2-1
CSAAWRTGELFF TRBV29-1 12 TRBJ2-2
CASSRAGGETEAFF TRBV6-5 14 TRBJ1-1
CASSLGEASGANVLTF TRBV5-1 16 TRBJ2-6
CSVDDSSRYNTEAFF TRBV29-1 15 TRBJ1-1
CASSYSTPVNTIYF TRBV6-6 14 TRBJ1-3
CASSSAGADNEKLFF TRBV5-4 15 TRBJ1-4
CAISESRGNYGYTF TRBV10-3 14 TRBJ1-2
CAWSRVSGANVLTF TRBV30 14 TRBJ2-6
CASSTRDRGLPYEQYF TRBV19 16 TRBJ2-7
CASSLDPSSYEQYF TRBV5-5 14 TRBJ2-7
CASSVRDGREKLFF TRBV9 14 TRBJ1-4
CSAKNTGELFF TRBV29-1 11 TRBJ2-2
CASSLAGDRNTQYF TRBV7-9 14 TRBJ2-3